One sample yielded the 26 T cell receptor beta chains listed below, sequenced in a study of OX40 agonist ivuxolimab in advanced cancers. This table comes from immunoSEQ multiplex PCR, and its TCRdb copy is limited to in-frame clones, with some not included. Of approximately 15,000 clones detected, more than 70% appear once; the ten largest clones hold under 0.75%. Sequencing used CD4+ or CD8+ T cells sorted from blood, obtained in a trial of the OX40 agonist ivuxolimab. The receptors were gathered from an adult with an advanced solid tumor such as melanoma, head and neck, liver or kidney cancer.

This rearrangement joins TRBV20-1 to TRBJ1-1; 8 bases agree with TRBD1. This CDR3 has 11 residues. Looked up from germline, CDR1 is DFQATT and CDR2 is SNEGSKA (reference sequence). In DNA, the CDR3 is TGCAGGGGGACAGGCGGGACTGAAGCTTTCTTT. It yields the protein CRGTGGTEAFF.

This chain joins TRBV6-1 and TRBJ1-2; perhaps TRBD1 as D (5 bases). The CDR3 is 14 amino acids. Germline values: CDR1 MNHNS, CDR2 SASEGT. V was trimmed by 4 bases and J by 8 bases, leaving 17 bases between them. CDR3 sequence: CASSGGWGSDGYTF. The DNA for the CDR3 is TGTGCCAGCAGTGGGGGGTGGGGGTCCGACGGCTACACCTTC.

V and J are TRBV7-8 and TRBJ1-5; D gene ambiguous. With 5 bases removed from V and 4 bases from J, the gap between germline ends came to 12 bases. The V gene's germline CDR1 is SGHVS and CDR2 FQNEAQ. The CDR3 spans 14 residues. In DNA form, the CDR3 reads TGTGCCAGCAGCCGACGATCCATGAATCAGCCCCAGCATTTT. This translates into CASSRRSMNQPQHF.

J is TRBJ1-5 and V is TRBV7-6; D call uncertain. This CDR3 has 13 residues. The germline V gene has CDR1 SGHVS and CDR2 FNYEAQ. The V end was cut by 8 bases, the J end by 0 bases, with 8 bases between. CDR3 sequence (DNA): TGTGCCAGCGCCGGGAATAGCAATCAGCCCCAGCATTTT. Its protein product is CASAGNSNQPQHF.

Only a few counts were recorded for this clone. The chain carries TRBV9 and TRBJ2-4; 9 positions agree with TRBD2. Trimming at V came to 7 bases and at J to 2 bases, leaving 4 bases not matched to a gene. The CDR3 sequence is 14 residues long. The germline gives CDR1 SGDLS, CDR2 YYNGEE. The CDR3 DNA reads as TGTGCCAGCGGCGGGGGGGCAACCAAAAACATTCAGTACTTC. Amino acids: CASGGGATKNIQYF.

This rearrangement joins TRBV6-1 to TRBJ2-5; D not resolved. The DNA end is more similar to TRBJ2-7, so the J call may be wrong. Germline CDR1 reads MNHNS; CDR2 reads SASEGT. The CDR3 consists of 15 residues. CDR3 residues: CASSERSFSFNEQYF. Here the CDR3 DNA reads TGTGCCAGCAGTGAACGGAGCTTTTCTTTCAACGAGCAGTACTTC.

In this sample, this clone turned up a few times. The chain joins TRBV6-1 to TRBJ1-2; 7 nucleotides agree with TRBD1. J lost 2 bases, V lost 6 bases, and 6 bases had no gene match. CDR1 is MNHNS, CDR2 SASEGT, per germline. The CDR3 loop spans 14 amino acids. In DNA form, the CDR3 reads TGTGCCAGCAGAGAGGGACAGCCAAACTATGGCTACACCTTC. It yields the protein CASREGQPNYGYTF.

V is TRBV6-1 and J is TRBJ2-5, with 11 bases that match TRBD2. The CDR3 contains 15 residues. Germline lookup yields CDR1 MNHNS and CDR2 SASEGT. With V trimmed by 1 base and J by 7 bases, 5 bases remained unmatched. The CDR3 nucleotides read TGTGCCAGCAGTGAAGTAGCGGGAGGGCCGGGGACCCAGTACTTC. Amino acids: CASSEVAGGPGTQYF.

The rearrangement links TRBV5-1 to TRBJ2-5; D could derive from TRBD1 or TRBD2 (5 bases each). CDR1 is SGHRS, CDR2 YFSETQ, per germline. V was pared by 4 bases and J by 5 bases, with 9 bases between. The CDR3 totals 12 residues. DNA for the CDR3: TGCGCCAGCAGCGATGAGGGGGAGACCCAGTACTTC. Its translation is CASSDEGETQYF. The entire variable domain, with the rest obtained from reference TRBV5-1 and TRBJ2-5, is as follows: KAGVTQTPRYLIKTRGQQVTLSCSPISGHRSVSWYQQTPGQGLQFLFEYFSETQRNKGNFPGRFSGRQFSNSRSEMNVSTLELGDSALYLCASSDEGETQYFGPGTRLLVL.

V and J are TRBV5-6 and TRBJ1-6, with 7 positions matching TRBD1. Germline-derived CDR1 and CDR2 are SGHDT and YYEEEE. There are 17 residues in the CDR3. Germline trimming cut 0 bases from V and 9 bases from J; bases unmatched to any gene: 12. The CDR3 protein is CASSLDGEAAGGSPLHF. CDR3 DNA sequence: TGTGCCAGCAGCTTGGACGGCGAGGCGGCAGGGGGTTCACCCCTCCACTTT.

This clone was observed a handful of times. The CDR3 here is CATSSGHITSGLSYEQYF. CDR3 DNA sequence: TGTGCCACCAGCAGCGGACACATTACTAGCGGATTATCCTACGAGCAGTACTTC. This sequence joins TRBV15 and TRBJ2-7; 8 bases map to TRBD2. Trimming removed 3 bases from V and 1 base from J; junction bases left unmatched: 14. Per germline, CDR1 LNHNV and CDR2 YYDKDF (reference sequence). The CDR3 is 18 residues long.

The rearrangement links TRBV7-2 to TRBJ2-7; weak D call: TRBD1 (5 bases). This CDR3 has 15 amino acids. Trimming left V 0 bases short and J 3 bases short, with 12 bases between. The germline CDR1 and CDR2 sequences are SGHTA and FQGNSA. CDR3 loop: CASSLALTGNYEQYF. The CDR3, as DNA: TGTGCCAGCAGCTTAGCACTAACAGGAAACTACGAGCAGTACTTC.

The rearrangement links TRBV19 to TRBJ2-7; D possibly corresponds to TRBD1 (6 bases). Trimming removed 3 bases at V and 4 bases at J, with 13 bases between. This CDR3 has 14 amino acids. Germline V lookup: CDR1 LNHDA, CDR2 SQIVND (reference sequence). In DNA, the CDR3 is TGTGCCAGTAGTATGGCACAGGGCCAATACGAGCAGTACTTC. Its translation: CASSMAQGQYEQYF.

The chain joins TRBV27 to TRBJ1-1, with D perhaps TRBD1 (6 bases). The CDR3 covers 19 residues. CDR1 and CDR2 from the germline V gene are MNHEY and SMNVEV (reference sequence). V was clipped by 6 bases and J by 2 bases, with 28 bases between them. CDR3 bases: TGTGCCAGCAGCCTCCAGGGGTTCGGTTATGACTCAAGAAACACTGAAGCTTTCTTT. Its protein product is CASSLQGFGYDSRNTEAFF.

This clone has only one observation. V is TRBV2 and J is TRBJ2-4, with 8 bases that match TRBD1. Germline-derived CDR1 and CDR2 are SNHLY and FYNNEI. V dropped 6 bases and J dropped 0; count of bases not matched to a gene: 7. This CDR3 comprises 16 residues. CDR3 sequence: CASSMDRVLAKNIQYF. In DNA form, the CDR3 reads TGTGCCAGCAGCATGGACAGGGTACTAGCCAAAAACATTCAGTACTTC.

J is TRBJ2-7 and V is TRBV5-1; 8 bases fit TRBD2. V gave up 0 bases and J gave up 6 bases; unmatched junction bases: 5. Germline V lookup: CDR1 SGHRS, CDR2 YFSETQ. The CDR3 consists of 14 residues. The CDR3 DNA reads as TGCGCCAGCAGCTTGGGGCCGGGGGGGCTCGAGCAGTACTTC. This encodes CASSLGPGGLEQYF.

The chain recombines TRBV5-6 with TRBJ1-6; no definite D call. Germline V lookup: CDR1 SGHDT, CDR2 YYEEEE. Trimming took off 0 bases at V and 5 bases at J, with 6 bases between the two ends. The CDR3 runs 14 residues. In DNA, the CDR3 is TGTGCCAGCAGCTTGGGCCCTCATAATTCACCCCTCCACTTT. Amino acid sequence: CASSLGPHNSPLHF.

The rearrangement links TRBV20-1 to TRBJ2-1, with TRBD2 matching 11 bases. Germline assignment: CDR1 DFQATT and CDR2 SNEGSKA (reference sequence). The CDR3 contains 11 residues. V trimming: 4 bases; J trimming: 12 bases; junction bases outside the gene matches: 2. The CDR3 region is CSATTSGRQFF. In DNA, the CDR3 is TGCAGTGCTACAACTAGCGGGAGGCAGTTCTTC.

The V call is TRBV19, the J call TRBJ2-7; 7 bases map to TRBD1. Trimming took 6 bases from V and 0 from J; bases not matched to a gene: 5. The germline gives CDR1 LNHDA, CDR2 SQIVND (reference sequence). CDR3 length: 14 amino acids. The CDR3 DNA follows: TGTGCCAGTAGCCAAGGACAGGTCTCCTACGAGCAGTACTTC. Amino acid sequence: CASSQGQVSYEQYF. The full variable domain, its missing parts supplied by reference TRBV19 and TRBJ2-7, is DGGITQSPKYLFRKEGQNVTLSCEQNLNHDAMYWYRQDPGQGLRLIYYSQIVNDFQKGDIAEGYSVSREKKESFPLTVTSAQKNPTAFYLCASSQGQVSYEQYFGPGTRLTVT.

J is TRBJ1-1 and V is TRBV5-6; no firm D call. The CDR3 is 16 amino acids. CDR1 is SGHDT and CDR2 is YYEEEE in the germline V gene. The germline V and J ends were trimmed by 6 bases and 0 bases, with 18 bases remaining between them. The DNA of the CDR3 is TGTGCCAGCATCAAGACGGTTGGGAGCCTGAACACTGAAGCTTTCTTT. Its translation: CASIKTVGSLNTEAFF. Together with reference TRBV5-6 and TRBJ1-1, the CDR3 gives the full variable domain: DAGVTQSPTHLIKTRGQQVTLRCSPKSGHDTVSWYQQALGQGPQFIFQYYEEEERQRGNFPDRFSGHQFPNYSSELNVNALLLGDSALYLCASIKTVGSLNTEAFFGQGTRLTVV.

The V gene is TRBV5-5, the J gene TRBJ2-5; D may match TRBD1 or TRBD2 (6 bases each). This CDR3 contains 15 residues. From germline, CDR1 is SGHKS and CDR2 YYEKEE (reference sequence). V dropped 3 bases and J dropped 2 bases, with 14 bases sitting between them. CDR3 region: CASSWGDTTQETQYF. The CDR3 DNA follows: TGTGCCAGCAGCTGGGGGGACACCACACAAGAGACCCAGTACTTC.

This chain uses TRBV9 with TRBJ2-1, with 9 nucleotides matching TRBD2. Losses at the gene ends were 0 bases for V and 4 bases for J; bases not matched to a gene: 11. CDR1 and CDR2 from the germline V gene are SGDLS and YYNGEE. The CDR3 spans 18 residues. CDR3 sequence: CASSVATFGRGGYNEQFF. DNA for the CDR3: TGTGCCAGCAGCGTAGCTACATTCGGGCGGGGGGGTTACAATGAGCAGTTCTTC.

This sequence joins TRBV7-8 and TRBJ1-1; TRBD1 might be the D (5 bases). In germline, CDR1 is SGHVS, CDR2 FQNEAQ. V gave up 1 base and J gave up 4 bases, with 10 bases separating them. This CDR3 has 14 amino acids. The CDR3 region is CASSLVNGGTEAFF. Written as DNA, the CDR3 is TGTGCCAGCAGCTTAGTGAACGGGGGCACTGAAGCTTTCTTT. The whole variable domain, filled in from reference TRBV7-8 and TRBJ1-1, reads GAGVSQSPRYKVAKRGQDVALRCDPISGHVSLFWYQQALGQGPEFLTYFQNEAQLDKSGLPSDRFFAERPEGSVSTLKIQRTQQEDSAVYLCASSLVNGGTEAFFGQGTRLTVV.

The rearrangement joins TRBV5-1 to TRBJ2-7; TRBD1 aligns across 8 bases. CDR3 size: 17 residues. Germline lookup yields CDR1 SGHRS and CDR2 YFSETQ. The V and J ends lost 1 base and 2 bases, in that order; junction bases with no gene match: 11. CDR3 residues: CASSLKPSQGQAYEQYF. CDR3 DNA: TGCGCCAGCAGCTTGAAGCCCTCCCAGGGACAGGCCTACGAGCAGTACTTC.

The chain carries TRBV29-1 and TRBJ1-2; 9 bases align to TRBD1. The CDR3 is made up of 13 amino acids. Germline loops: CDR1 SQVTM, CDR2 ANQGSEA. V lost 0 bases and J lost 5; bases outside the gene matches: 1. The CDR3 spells CSVEEGTGYGYTF. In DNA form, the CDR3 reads TGCAGCGTTGAAGAGGGGACAGGGTATGGCTACACCTTC. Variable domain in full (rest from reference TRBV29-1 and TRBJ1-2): SAVISQKPSRDICQRGTSLTIQCQVDSQVTMMFWYRQQPGQSLTLIATANQGSEATYESGFVIDKFPISRPNLTFSTLTVSNMSPEDSSIYLCSVEEGTGYGYTFGSGTRLTVV.

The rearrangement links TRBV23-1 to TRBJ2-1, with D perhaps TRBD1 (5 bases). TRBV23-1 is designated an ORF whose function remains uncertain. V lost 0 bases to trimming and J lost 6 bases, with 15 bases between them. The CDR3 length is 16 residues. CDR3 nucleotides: TGCGCCAGCAGTCAATCACCCCCCCAAGGGGTCAATGAGCAGTTCTTC. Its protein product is CASSQSPPQGVNEQFF.